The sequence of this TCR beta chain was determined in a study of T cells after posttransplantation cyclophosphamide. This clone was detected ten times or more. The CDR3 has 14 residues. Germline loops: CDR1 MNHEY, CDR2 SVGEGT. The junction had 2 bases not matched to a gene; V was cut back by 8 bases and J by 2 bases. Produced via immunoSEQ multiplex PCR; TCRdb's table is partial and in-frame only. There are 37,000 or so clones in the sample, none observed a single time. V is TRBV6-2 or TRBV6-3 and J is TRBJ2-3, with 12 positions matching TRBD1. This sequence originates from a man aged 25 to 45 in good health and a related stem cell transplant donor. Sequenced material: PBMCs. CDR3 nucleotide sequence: TGTGCCAGCGCGGGACAGGGGGCCACAGATACGCAGTATTTT. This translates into CASAGQGATDTQYF.